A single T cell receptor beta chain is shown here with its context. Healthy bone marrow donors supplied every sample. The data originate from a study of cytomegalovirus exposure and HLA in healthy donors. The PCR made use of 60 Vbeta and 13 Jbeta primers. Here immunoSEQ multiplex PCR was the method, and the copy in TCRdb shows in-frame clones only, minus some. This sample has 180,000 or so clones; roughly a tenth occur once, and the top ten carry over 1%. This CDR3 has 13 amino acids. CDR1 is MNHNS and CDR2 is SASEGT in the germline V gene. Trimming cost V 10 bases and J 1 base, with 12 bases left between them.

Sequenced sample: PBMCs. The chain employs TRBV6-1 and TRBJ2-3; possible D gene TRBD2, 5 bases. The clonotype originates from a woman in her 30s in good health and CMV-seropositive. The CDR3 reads CATRGLGTDTQYF. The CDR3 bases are TGTGCCACTCGAGGGTTGGGCACAGATACGCAGTATTTT.